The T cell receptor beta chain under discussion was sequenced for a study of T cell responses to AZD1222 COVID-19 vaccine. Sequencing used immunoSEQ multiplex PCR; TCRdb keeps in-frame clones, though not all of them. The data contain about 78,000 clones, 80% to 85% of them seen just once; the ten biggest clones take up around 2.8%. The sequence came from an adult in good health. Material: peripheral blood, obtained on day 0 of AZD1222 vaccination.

The CDR3 reads CATSRDSGLTEAFF. CDR3 coding DNA: TGTGCCACCAGCAGAGATTCCGGGTTGACTGAAGCTTTCTTT. V and J are TRBV15 and TRBJ1-1; D unresolved. The CDR3 is 14 residues long. V lost 0 bases to trimming and J lost 5 bases, with 10 bases between them. Germline V gene sequence: CDR1 LNHNV, CDR2 YYDKDF (reference sequence).